This TCR beta chain emerged from a study of shared clonotypes between healthy human individuals. Study-wide points: Limitation of the genetic and exposure-history diversity represented came from the few donors.

CDR1 is MNHNY and CDR2 is SVGAGI in the germline V gene (reference sequence). The V end was cut by 3 bases, the J end by 2 bases, with 8 bases between. There are 13 residues in the CDR3. Every one of the donors was a Caucasian adult that lived in Nashville, Tennessee. Method: immunoSEQ multiplex PCR; TCRdb's copy keeps in-frame clones and lacks some. This table holds a few million clones, approximately 94% found once. About this clone: Antigen unknown.

Sequencing was carried out using naive CD4+ T cells sorted from blood. Subset noted: CD45RA+ positively selected. This chain joins TRBV6-6 and TRBJ2-7, with unresolved D. The TCR originated in a man aged 18 to 30 in good health. Written as DNA, the CDR3 is TGTGCCAGCAGTTATTACACTGCCTACGAGCAGTACTTC. Protein product: CASSYYTAYEQYF.